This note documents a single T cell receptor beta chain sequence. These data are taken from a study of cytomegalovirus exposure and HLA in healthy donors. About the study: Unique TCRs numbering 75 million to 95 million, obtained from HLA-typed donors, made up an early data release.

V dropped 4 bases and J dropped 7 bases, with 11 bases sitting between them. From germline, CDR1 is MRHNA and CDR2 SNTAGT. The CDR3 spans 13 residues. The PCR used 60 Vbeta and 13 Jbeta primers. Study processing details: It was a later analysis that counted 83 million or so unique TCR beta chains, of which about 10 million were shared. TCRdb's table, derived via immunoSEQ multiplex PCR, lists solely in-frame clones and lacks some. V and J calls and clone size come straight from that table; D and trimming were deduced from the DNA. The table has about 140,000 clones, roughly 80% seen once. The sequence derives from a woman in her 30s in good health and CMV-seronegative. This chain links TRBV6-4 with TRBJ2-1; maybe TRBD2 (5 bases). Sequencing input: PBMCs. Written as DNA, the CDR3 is TGTGCCAGCAGTGCCCGGGGAGCGAATGAGCAGTTCTTC. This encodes CASSARGANEQFF.